The 13 T cell receptor beta chains below come from one sample, sequenced in a study of T cells in Graves' hyperthyroidism and ophthalmopathy. TCR beta CDR3 regions were amplified from RNA transcripts. First-round RT-PCR of the TCR CDR3 relied on the HTBI primer set. TCRdb reprocessed the multiplex PCR reads via MiXCR and lists one record per CDR3 protein. The table has around 300,000 distinct CDR3 sequences, about an eighth seen once. The sequenced sample was blood. The receptors originated from a woman in her twenties or thirties with Graves' hyperthyroidism that later progressed to Graves' ophthalmopathy.

CDR3 protein: CASSLRRDDTQYF. The DNA for the CDR3 is TGTGCCAGCAGCCTTAGGCGGGATGATACGCAGTATTTT. The chain links TRBV7-3 to TRBJ2-3, with TRBD2 as a possible D gene (6 bases). Germline-derived CDR1 and CDR2 are SGHTA and FQGTGA. The CDR3 consists of 13 residues. V was shortened by 5 bases and J by 6 bases, with 12 bases between the two germline ends.

The rearrangement links TRBV5-6 to TRBJ2-7; D perhaps matches TRBD1 (6 bases). The CDR3 loop spans 15 amino acids. Germline values: CDR1 SGHDT, CDR2 YYEEEE. The ends were cut back, 0 bases at V and 3 bases at J, with 13 bases in the middle. CDR3 DNA sequence: TGTGCCAGCAGCTTGGGAGGGACACGACTCTACGAGCAGTACTTC. Translation: CASSLGGTRLYEQYF.

This clonotype was counted at least ten times. This sequence joins TRBV4-1 and TRBJ2-7; the match to TRBD1 covers 7 bases. Losses at the gene ends were 4 bases for V and 2 bases for J; bases not matched to a gene: 5. CDR1 and CDR2 (germline): MGHRA, YSYEKL. The CDR3 totals 14 residues. CDR3 DNA: TGCGCCAGCAGCCGCTGGGACAGACCCTACGAGCAGTACTTC. Translated: CASSRWDRPYEQYF.

The chain joins TRBV5-1 to TRBJ1-1; D uncertain. The CDR3 spans 13 residues. Germline V gene data show CDR1 as SGHRS and CDR2 as YFSETQ. V was cut by 4 bases and J by 1 base, with 8 bases left in between. The CDR3 is CASSLQRNTEAFF. For the CDR3, the DNA is TGCGCCAGCAGCCTTCAGAGGAACACTGAAGCTTTCTTT.

The CDR3: CASSSNPQGANSPLHF. The CDR3 DNA reads TGCGCCAGCAGCTCGAACCCCCAGGGGGCAAATTCACCCCTCCACTTT. V gene TRBV5-1 combines with J gene TRBJ1-6, with 8 bases identical to TRBD1. The germline gives CDR1 SGHRS, CDR2 YFSETQ. This CDR3 has 16 amino acids. The V segment lost 3 bases and the J segment 7 bases; nucleotides outside the gene matches: 9. Variable domain in full (rest from reference TRBV5-1 and TRBJ1-6): KAGVTQTPRYLIKTRGQQVTLSCSPISGHRSVSWYQQTPGQGLQFLFEYFSETQRNKGNFPGRFSGRQFSNSRSEMNVSTLELGDSALYLCASSSNPQGANSPLHFGNGTRLTVT.

This clonotype was recorded at least ten times. The V call is TRBV7-2, the J call TRBJ1-1; TRBD1 aligns across 7 bases. The V gene's germline CDR1 is SGHTA and CDR2 FQGNSA. This CDR3 comprises 15 residues. V lost 5 bases and J lost 3; bases outside the gene matches: 9. In DNA form, the CDR3 reads TGTGCCAGCAGCACCCAGACAGGGTTGGACACTGAAGCTTTCTTT. Translated: CASSTQTGLDTEAFF. Using reference TRBV7-2 and TRBJ1-1 for the parts outside the CDR3, the full variable domain is GAGVSQSPSNKVTEKGKDVELRCDPISGHTALYWYRQSLGQGLEFLIYFQGNSAPDKSGLPSDRFSAERTGGSVSTLTIQRTQQEDSAVYLCASSTQTGLDTEAFFGQGTRLTVV.

The rearrangement uses TRBV7-8 and TRBJ2-4; 12 bases map to TRBD2. CDR1 SGHVS and CDR2 FQNEAQ come from the germline V gene. The length of the CDR3 is 15 residues. V dropped 5 bases and J dropped 8; count of bases not matched to a gene: 7. The CDR3 sequence is CASSRRTSGIDIQYF. The CDR3 DNA is TGTGCCAGCAGCCGGCGGACTAGCGGGATTGACATTCAGTACTTC.

This clonotype was detected ten times or more. This chain links TRBV19 with TRBJ1-5; weak D call: TRBD1 (6 bases). Germline values: CDR1 LNHDA, CDR2 SQIVND (reference sequence). The CDR3 consists of 15 residues. Trimming removed 0 bases from V and 3 bases from J, with 9 bases in between. The CDR3 bases are TGTGCCAGTAGTATAGAAGGGGGGTTCAATCAGCCCCAGCATTTT. Protein: CASSIEGGFNQPQHF.

This clonotype has ten or more counts. The J gene is TRBJ2-5, the V gene TRBV6-2 or TRBV6-3; the D is unclear. Per germline, CDR1 MNHEY and CDR2 SVGEGT. Trimming left V 3 bases short and J 1 base short, with 6 bases between. This CDR3 comprises 13 residues. The CDR3 region is CASSYWIQETQYF. CDR3 in DNA: TGTGCCAGCAGTTATTGGATCCAAGAGACCCAGTACTTC.

This clonotype was seen repeatedly, ten times or more. V and J are TRBV6-2 or TRBV6-3 and TRBJ2-1, with 10 bases identical to TRBD2. Trimming at V came to 4 bases and at J to 3 bases, leaving 3 bases not matched to a gene. The CDR3 is 15 amino acids. CDR1 is MNHEY, CDR2 SVGEGT, per germline. The CDR3 nucleotides read TGTGCCAGCAGTTTAAGGACTAGCGGCTACAATGAGCAGTTCTTC. Translated, it gives CASSLRTSGYNEQFF.

The sample holds many counts of this clonotype. In DNA form, the CDR3 reads TGTGCCAGCAGTTACGGGTGGGGCCACGAGCAGTACTTC. Translated, it gives CASSYGWGHEQYF. The V call is TRBV6-6, the J call TRBJ2-7, with a possible D match to TRBD1 (5 bases). Trimming took off 2 bases at V and 5 bases at J, with 10 bases between the two ends. CDR3 length: 13 residues. Germline V lookup: CDR1 MNHNY, CDR2 SVGAGI (reference sequence).

This clonotype has ten or more counts. J is TRBJ2-7 and V is TRBV3-1, with a tentative D call TRBD1 (5 bases). V lost 4 bases, J lost 2 bases, and 15 bases lay in between. The CDR3 spans 15 residues. CDR1 and CDR2 from the germline V gene are LGHDT and YNNKEL (reference sequence). The CDR3, as DNA: TGTGCCAGCAGCCCAGAAGGGGTTATCGCCTACGAGCAGTACTTC. Protein: CASSPEGVIAYEQYF.

Ten or more counts support this clonotype. CDR3 coding DNA: TGTGCCAGCAGCCGGGGACTAGCGGGAGGGCAGCAGTTCTTC. Amino acid sequence: CASSRGLAGGQQFF. The chain combines TRBV6-1 with TRBJ2-1; 16 bases line up with TRBD2. The ends lost 6 bases at V and 11 bases at J; junction bases unmatched: 4. The CDR3 contains 14 residues. The germline CDR1 and CDR2 sequences are MNHNS and SASEGT.